Each of the 32 T cell receptor beta chains below was sequenced from the same sample in a study of shared clonotypes between healthy human individuals (dated by TCRdb to between 2020 and 2021). The library was prepared using the immunoSEQ multiplex PCR assay. The table comes from immuneACCESS by way of TCRdb, which keeps in-frame sequences with V and J called. Part of the clones is missing from these tables; in studies checked, under half for an unresolved V gene and the rest for unknown reasons. For this sample the table gives some 1,600,000 clones, of which roughly 98% were detected only once. About 0.45% of the sample is taken by the ten largest. Specimen: naive CD4+ T cells sorted from blood. The cell subset or site label, as the study defines it: CD45RA+ positively selected. These receptors were obtained from a man aged 30-40 years in good health.

This chain links TRBV5-1 with TRBJ1-1, with D possibly TRBD1 on 5 matching bases. The ends were cut back, 3 bases at V and 0 bases at J, with 18 bases in the middle. Per germline, CDR1 SGHRS and CDR2 YFSETQ. The CDR3 length is 17 residues. As DNA, the CDR3 is TGCGCCAGCAGCTCCGCCAAAGGGACCTATATGAACACTGAAGCTTTCTTT. Its protein product is CASSSAKGTYMNTEAFF.

The V and J genes are TRBV9 and TRBJ2-1, with D maybe TRBD2 (5 bases). There are 14 residues in the CDR3. V was pared by 0 bases and J by 15 bases, with 19 bases between. CDR1 and CDR2 (germline): SGDLS, YYNGEE. CDR3 residues: CASSVAKGGSPLFF. The CDR3 DNA reads TGTGCCAGCAGCGTAGCTAAGGGCGGGTCGCCCCTGTTCTTC. The full variable domain, completed using reference TRBV9 and TRBJ2-1, is DSGVTQTPKHLITATGQRVTLRCSPRSGDLSVYWYQQSLDQGLQFLIQYYNGEERAKGNILERFSAQQFPDLHSELNLSSLELGDSALYFCASSVAKGGSPLFFGPGTRLTVL.

The V call is TRBV11-2, the J call TRBJ1-1; the D is unclear. Germline-derived CDR1 and CDR2 are SGHAT and FQNNGV. V was cut by 3 bases and J by 2 bases, with 4 bases left in between. The CDR3 covers 12 residues. The CDR3 sequence is CASSFTNTEAFF. In nucleotides, the CDR3 is TGTGCCAGCAGCTTCACTAACACTGAAGCTTTCTTT.

CDR3 sequence: CASTPGTLQSEQYF. CDR3 DNA sequence: TGTGCCAGCACGCCCGGGACACTCCAAAGCGAACAGTACTTC. This rearrangement joins TRBV11-2 to TRBJ2-7; D possibly corresponds to TRBD1 (6 bases). The V end lost 7 bases, the J end lost 10 bases, and 23 bases lay between the germline ends. The CDR3 runs 14 residues. CDR1 is SGHAT and CDR2 is FQNNGV in the germline V gene.

The chain recombines TRBV18 with TRBJ2-1, with D uncertain. This CDR3 spans 11 amino acids. The V and J ends lost 4 bases and 8 bases respectively, with 6 bases between them. The germline V gene has CDR1 KGHSH and CDR2 LQKENI. The CDR3 protein is CASSQIHEQFF. In DNA, the CDR3 is TGTGCCAGCTCACAGATCCATGAGCAGTTCTTC. The entire variable domain, with the rest obtained from reference TRBV18 and TRBJ2-1, is as follows: NAGVMQNPRHLVRRRGQEARLRCSPMKGHSHVYWYRQLPEEGLKFMVYLQKENIIDESGMPKERFSAEFPKEGPSILRIQQVVRGDSAAYFCASSQIHEQFFGPGTRLTVL.

The chain couples TRBV7-2 to TRBJ2-3, with TRBD2 matching over 12 bases. The germline V gene has CDR1 SGHTA and CDR2 FQGNSA. This CDR3 is built from 17 residues. Losses at the gene ends were 5 bases for V and 5 bases for J; bases not matched to a gene: 11. The CDR3 DNA is TGTGCCAGCAGCCGCCGACTAGCGGGAGAGGTAGAAGATACGCAGTATTTT. Translated: CASSRRLAGEVEDTQYF.

This clone was counted a single time. This chain connects TRBV19 to TRBJ2-2, with a possible D match to TRBD2 (6 bases). Trimming stripped 6 bases from V and 1 base from J, with 12 bases between. Germline values: CDR1 LNHDA, CDR2 SQIVND (reference sequence). The CDR3 totals 15 residues. In DNA form, the CDR3 reads TGTGCCAGTAGCAACCGGCGGGGGAACACCGGGGAGCTGTTTTTT. Encoded protein: CASSNRRGNTGELFF. Based on the CDR3 plus reference TRBV19 and TRBJ2-2, the full variable domain is DGGITQSPKYLFRKEGQNVTLSCEQNLNHDAMYWYRQDPGQGLRLIYYSQIVNDFQKGDIAEGYSVSREKKESFPLTVTSAQKNPTAFYLCASSNRRGNTGELFFGEGSRLTVL.

This clone was picked up one time. The CDR3 protein is CASSPRTNYEQYF. The CDR3 DNA reads TGTGCCAGCTCACCACGGACAAACTACGAGCAGTACTTC. The V gene is TRBV18, the J gene TRBJ2-7; possibly TRBD1 for D (5 bases). Deletions cut 1 base from V and 3 bases from J, with 7 bases between. Germline CDR1 KGHSH, CDR2 LQKENI. This CDR3 comprises 13 residues.

This chain links TRBV10-2 with TRBJ1-1, with TRBD1 identical over 8 bases. Losses at the gene ends were 5 bases for V and 5 bases for J; bases not matched to a gene: 7. Germline V gives CDR1 WSHSY, CDR2 SAAADI. This CDR3 has 14 amino acids. The CDR3 loop reads CASSKDRVGTEAFF. DNA of the CDR3: TGCGCCAGCAGTAAGGACAGGGTTGGAACTGAAGCTTTCTTT.

The rearrangement joins TRBV10-3 to TRBJ2-3, with TRBD2 matching over 11 bases. The length of the CDR3 is 15 residues. The junction had 7 bases not matched to a gene; V was cut back by 10 bases and J by 1 base. The germline gives CDR1 ENHRY, CDR2 SYGVKD. The CDR3 here is CATISGRAGTDTQYF. As DNA, the CDR3 is TGTGCCACCATTAGCGGGAGGGCCGGCACAGATACGCAGTATTTT.

The chain has TRBV9 and TRBJ2-7; 11 positions agree with TRBD2. V was clipped by 3 bases and J by 3 bases; unmatched bases: 8. There are 16 residues in the CDR3. The germline CDR1 and CDR2 sequences are SGDLS and YYNGEE. CDR3 DNA sequence: TGTGCCAGCAGCGAGGGGACTAGCGGCCTTCTCTACGAGCAGTACTTC. The encoded protein is CASSEGTSGLLYEQYF.

In its sample, this clone was seen once. This sequence joins TRBV10-1 and TRBJ2-7; unclear D gene. This CDR3 comprises 11 residues. Trimming left V 2 bases short and J 6 bases short, with 5 bases between. Germline assignment: CDR1 WNHNN and CDR2 SYGVQD (reference sequence). The CDR3 sequence is CASSEGLEQYF. CDR3 nucleotides: TGCGCCAGCAGTGAGGGTCTCGAGCAGTACTTC.

Of note for this clone: Other DNA variants within this sample encode the same CDR3. V usage is TRBV7-3 and J usage is TRBJ2-7; 8 nucleotides line up with TRBD1. The trim removed 1 base at V and 1 base at J, leaving 0 bases unmatched. CDR1 SGHTA and CDR2 FQGTGA come from the germline V gene. The CDR3 extends over 14 amino acids. CDR3 coding DNA: TGTGCCAGCAGCTTAAGGACAGGGTCCTACGAGCAGTACTTC. Protein: CASSLRTGSYEQYF.

This CDR3 is CASSASTGDQETQYF. The CDR3, as DNA: TGTGCCAGCAGCGCCAGCACAGGGGACCAAGAGACCCAGTACTTC. V gene TRBV9 combines with J gene TRBJ2-5; TRBD1 matches at 7 bases. The germline CDR1 and CDR2 sequences are SGDLS and YYNGEE. The CDR3 loop spans 15 amino acids. With 3 bases clipped from V and 0 bases from J, the junction kept 5 bases outside the gene matches. The full variable domain, its missing parts supplied by reference TRBV9 and TRBJ2-5, is DSGVTQTPKHLITATGQRVTLRCSPRSGDLSVYWYQQSLDQGLQFLIQYYNGEERAKGNILERFSAQQFPDLHSELNLSSLELGDSALYFCASSASTGDQETQYFGPGTRLLVL.

This chain joins TRBV12-2 and TRBJ1-1. TRBV12-2 represents a pseudogene. The length of the CDR3 is 17 residues. CDR3 residues: CASRLRVWAPSGTEAFF. The CDR3 region has the DNA TGTGCAAGTCGCTTAAGAGTATGGGCTCCGTCGGGCACTGAAGCTTTCTTT.

This chain connects TRBV7-9 to TRBJ1-4; no definite D call. This CDR3 is 14 amino acids long. V was trimmed by 1 base and J by 6 bases, leaving 9 bases between them. Germline CDR1 is SEHNR and CDR2 is FQNEAQ (reference sequence). The DNA of the CDR3 is TGTGCCAGCAGCTTAGGGACTGAGGATGAAAAACTGTTTTTT. It specifies CASSLGTEDEKLFF. Based on the CDR3 plus reference TRBV7-9 and TRBJ1-4, the full variable domain is DTGVSQNPRHKITKRGQNVTFRCDPISEHNRLYWYRQTLGQGPEFLTYFQNEAQLEKSRLLSDRFSAERPKGSFSTLEIQRTEQGDSAMYLCASSLGTEDEKLFFGSGTQLSVL.

V and J are TRBV19 and TRBJ2-7, with 8 positions matching TRBD2. The CDR3 spans 15 residues. With 2 bases clipped from V and 3 bases from J, the junction kept 6 bases outside the gene matches. Germline V gives CDR1 LNHDA, CDR2 SQIVND (reference sequence). This CDR3 reads CASSILAGWNYEQYF. In DNA, the CDR3 is TGTGCCAGTAGTATATTAGCGGGATGGAACTACGAGCAGTACTTC.

The rearrangement joins TRBV11-2 to TRBJ2-7; no firm D call. Germline CDR1 is SGHAT and CDR2 is FQNNGV. The CDR3 runs 14 residues. V was trimmed by 0 bases and J by 0 bases, leaving 6 bases between them. CDR3: CASSLDGPSYEQYF. CDR3 nucleotide sequence: TGTGCCAGCAGCTTAGACGGCCCCTCCTACGAGCAGTACTTC.

The genes are TRBV29-1 and TRBJ2-2; D is possibly TRBD2 (6 bases). V was shortened by 5 bases and J by 3 bases, with 19 bases between the two germline ends. This CDR3 has 16 residues. Germline V CDR1 and CDR2: SQVTM, ANQGSEA. CDR3 sequence: CSVFGDSKLHTGELFF. In nucleotides, the CDR3 is TGCAGCGTTTTCGGGGACTCAAAGCTGCACACCGGGGAGCTGTTTTTT.

The chain employs TRBV9 and TRBJ2-7; 7 bases line up with TRBD2. Losses at the gene ends were 2 bases for V and 2 bases for J; bases not matched to a gene: 7. This CDR3 is 15 amino acids long. Germline lookup yields CDR1 SGDLS and CDR2 YYNGEE. DNA for the CDR3: TGTGCCAGCAGCGTTGGCGGGGGTGAACCCTACGAGCAGTACTTC. Protein: CASSVGGGEPYEQYF.

The gene calls are TRBV5-4 and TRBJ2-7; D uncertain. V lost 4 bases and J 6 bases, leaving 8 bases between the germline ends. Germline CDR1 SGHNT, CDR2 YYREEE (reference sequence). The CDR3 loop spans 11 amino acids. CDR3 sequence: CASSVSFEQYF. CDR3 sequence (DNA): TGTGCCAGCAGCGTCTCTTTCGAGCAGTACTTC.

The chain links TRBV18 to TRBJ2-7; 7 bases match TRBD1. The germline V gene has CDR1 KGHSH and CDR2 LQKENI. CDR3 length equals 13 residues. V lost 6 bases and J lost 3; bases outside the gene matches: 5. The CDR3 protein is CASSGTVVYEQYF. The CDR3 DNA reads TGTGCCAGCTCTGGGACAGTCGTCTACGAGCAGTACTTC.

This clone showed up just once. V and J are TRBV4-1 and TRBJ2-7; TRBD2 matches at 8 bases. The CDR3 extends over 15 amino acids. Germline V gene lookup returns CDR1 MGHRA and CDR2 YSYEKL. V gave up 1 base and J gave up 5 bases; unmatched junction bases: 7. The CDR3, as DNA: TGCGCCAGCAGCCAAGGTCCCGGGAGGGGCGACGAGCAGTACTTC. Its translation: CASSQGPGRGDEQYF.

The V and J genes are TRBV7-2 and TRBJ2-7; a possible D gene is TRBD1 (6 bases). Germline CDR1 reads SGHTA; CDR2 reads FQGNSA. V shed 2 bases and J shed 5 bases, with 7 bases lying between them. The CDR3 is 12 residues long. The CDR3 loop is CASSLNRDEQYF. DNA of the CDR3: TGTGCCAGCAGCTTAAACAGGGACGAGCAGTACTTC.

The V call is TRBV5-1, the J call TRBJ2-5, with D perhaps being TRBD1 or TRBD2 (5 bases each). Germline V CDR1 and CDR2: SGHRS, YFSETQ. The length of the CDR3 is 14 residues. Trimming pared 3 bases from V and 2 bases from J, leaving 11 bases between. The chain's CDR3 is CASSSGTEQETQYF. CDR3 DNA sequence: TGCGCCAGCAGCTCCGGGACGGAGCAAGAGACCCAGTACTTC.

This chain uses TRBV5-1 with TRBJ2-7, with 9 bases aligning to TRBD1. The trim removed 5 bases at V and 5 bases at J, leaving 14 bases unmatched. The germline V gene encodes CDR1 SGHRS and CDR2 YFSETQ. This CDR3 region has 16 residues. The CDR3 DNA sequence: TGCGCCAGCAGTCACAACCCCTTGACAGGGGGGGACGAGCAGTACTTC. Its protein product is CASSHNPLTGGDEQYF.

This chain links TRBV9 with TRBJ2-1; 9 bases fit TRBD2. CDR3 length: 14 residues. Germline V gives CDR1 SGDLS, CDR2 YYNGEE. Trimming took 4 bases from V and 7 from J; bases not matched to a gene: 6. The CDR3 is CASSKRLAENEQFF. CDR3 DNA: TGTGCCAGCAGCAAACGACTAGCGGAGAATGAGCAGTTCTTC.

V usage is TRBV10-1 and J usage is TRBJ2-1, with D possibly TRBD1 on 6 matching bases. The length of the CDR3 is 15 residues. Trimming left V 0 bases short and J 0 bases short, with 6 bases between. Germline CDR1 and CDR2: WNHNN and SYGVQD (reference sequence). The CDR3 DNA is TGCGCCAGCAGTGAGTCCAGGGGCTCCTACAATGAGCAGTTCTTC. It codes for CASSESRGSYNEQFF.

This sequence joins TRBV15 and TRBJ2-1; 8 bases match TRBD1. The CDR3 is 16 amino acids. The germline gives CDR1 LNHNV, CDR2 YYDKDF (reference sequence). Unmatched junction bases numbered 12, after V lost 5 bases and J lost 6 bases. The CDR3 here is CATSALPRTGTNEQFF. DNA for the CDR3: TGTGCCACCAGCGCTCTCCCCCGGACAGGGACCAATGAGCAGTTCTTC.

This sequence joins TRBV7-9 and TRBJ2-2, with 7 bases aligning to TRBD1. Germline V CDR1 and CDR2: SEHNR, FQNEAQ (reference sequence). Trimming removed 1 base from V and 5 bases from J; junction bases left unmatched: 10. The CDR3 loop spans 17 amino acids. The CDR3 DNA reads as TGTGCCAGCAGCTTAGGGGGACAGAGCCTTCTGACCGGGGAGCTGTTTTTT. As protein: CASSLGGQSLLTGELFF.

Comments on this clone: Other DNA sequences in the same sample also yield this CDR3. V is TRBV7-2 and J is TRBJ1-3; no clear D. The CDR3 loop spans 13 amino acids. Germline lookup yields CDR1 SGHTA and CDR2 FQGNSA. V lost 3 bases to trimming and J lost 0 bases, with 3 bases between them. The CDR3 loop is CASSLGSGNTIYF. The CDR3 region has the DNA TGTGCCAGCAGCTTGGGCTCTGGAAACACCATATATTTT.

This clone was detected a few times. V is TRBV9 and J is TRBJ2-3; D call uncertain. CDR1 and CDR2 (germline): SGDLS, YYNGEE. V was trimmed by 4 bases and J by 0 bases, leaving 6 bases between them. The CDR3 consists of 13 residues. The CDR3 loop is CASSPGSTDTQYF. The DNA of the CDR3 is TGTGCCAGCAGCCCCGGTAGCACAGATACGCAGTATTTT.